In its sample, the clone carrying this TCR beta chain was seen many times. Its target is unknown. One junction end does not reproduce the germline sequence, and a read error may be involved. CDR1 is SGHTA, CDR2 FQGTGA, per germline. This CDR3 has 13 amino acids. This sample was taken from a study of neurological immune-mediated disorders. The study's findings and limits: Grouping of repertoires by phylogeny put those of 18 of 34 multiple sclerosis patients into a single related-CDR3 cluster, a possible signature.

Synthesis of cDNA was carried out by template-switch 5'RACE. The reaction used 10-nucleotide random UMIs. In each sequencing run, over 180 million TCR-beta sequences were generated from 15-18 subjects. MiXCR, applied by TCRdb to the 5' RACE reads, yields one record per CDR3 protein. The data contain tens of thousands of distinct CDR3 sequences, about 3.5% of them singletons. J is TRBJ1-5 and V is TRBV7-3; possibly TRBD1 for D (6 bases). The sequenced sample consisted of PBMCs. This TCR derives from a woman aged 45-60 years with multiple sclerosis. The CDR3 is CASSPGAGQPQNF. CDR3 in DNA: TGTGCCAGCAGCCCAGGGGCAGGTCAGCCCCAGAATTTT.